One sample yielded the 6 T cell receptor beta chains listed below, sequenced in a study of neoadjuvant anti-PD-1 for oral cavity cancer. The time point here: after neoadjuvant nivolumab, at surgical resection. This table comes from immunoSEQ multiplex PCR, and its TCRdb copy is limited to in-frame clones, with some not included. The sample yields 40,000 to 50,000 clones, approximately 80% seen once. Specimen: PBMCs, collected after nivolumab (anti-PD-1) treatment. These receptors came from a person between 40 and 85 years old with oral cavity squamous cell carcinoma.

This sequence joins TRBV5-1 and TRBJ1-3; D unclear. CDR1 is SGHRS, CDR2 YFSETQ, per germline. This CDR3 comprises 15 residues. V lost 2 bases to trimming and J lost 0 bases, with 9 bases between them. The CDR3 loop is CASSFSLSSGNTIYF. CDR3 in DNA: TGCGCCAGCAGCTTTAGTCTCTCCTCTGGAAACACCATATATTTT.

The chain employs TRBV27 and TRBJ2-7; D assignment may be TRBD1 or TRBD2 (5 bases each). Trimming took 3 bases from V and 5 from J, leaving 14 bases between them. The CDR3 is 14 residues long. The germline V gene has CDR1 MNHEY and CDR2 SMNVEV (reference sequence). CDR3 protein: CASSFRGEKDEQYF. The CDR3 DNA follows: TGTGCCAGCAGTTTTCGAGGGGAAAAGGACGAGCAGTACTTC.

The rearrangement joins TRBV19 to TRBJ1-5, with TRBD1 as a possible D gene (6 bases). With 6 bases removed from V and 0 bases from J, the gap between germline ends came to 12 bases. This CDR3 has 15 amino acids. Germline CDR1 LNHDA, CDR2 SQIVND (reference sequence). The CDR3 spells CASSANRASNQPQHF. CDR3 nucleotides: TGTGCCAGTAGCGCCAACAGGGCTAGCAATCAGCCCCAGCATTTT. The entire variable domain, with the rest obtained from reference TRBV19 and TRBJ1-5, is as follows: DGGITQSPKYLFRKEGQNVTLSCEQNLNHDAMYWYRQDPGQGLRLIYYSQIVNDFQKGDIAEGYSVSREKKESFPLTVTSAQKNPTAFYLCASSANRASNQPQHFGDGTRLSIL.

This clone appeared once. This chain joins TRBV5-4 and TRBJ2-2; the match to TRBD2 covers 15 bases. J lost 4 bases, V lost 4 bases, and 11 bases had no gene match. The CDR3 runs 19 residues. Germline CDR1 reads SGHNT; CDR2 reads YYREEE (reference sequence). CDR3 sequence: CASSPGTSGRLMFTGELFF. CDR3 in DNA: TGTGCCAGCAGCCCGGGGACTAGCGGGAGGTTGATGTTCACCGGGGAGCTGTTTTTT.

The CDR3 DNA sequence: TGCAGCGTTGTTGGATATTACGAGCAGTACTTC. Translation gives CSVVGYYEQYF. The chain is built from TRBV29-1 and TRBJ2-7, with no clear D. Trimming cost V 4 bases and J 4 bases, with 8 bases left between them. In germline, CDR1 is SQVTM, CDR2 ANQGSEA. The CDR3 totals 11 residues.

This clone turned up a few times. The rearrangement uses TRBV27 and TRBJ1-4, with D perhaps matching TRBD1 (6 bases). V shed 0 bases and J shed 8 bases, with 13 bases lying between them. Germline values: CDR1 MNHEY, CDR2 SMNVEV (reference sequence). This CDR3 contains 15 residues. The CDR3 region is CASSLSRAGQEKLFF. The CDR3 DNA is TGTGCCAGCAGTTTATCTCGGGCGGGACAAGAAAAACTGTTTTTT.